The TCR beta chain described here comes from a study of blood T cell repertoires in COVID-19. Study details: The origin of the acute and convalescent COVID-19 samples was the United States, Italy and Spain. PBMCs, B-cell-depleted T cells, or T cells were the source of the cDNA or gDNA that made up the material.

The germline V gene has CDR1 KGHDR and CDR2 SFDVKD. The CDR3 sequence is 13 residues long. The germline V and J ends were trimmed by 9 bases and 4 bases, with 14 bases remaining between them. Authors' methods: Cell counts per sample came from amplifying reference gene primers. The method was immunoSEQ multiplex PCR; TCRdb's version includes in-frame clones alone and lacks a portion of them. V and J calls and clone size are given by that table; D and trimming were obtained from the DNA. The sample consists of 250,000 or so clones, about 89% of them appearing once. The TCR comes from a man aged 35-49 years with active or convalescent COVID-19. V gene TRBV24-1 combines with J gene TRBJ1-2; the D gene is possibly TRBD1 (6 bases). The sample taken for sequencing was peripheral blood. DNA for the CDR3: TGTGCCACCTCCGGGGGGCTGGGCTATGGCTACACCTTC. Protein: CATSGGLGYGYTF.